The rows below give T cell receptor beta chains drawn from one sample of a study of shared clonotypes between healthy human individuals. Method: immunoSEQ multiplex PCR; TCRdb's copy keeps in-frame clones and lacks some. The data show around 1,100,000 clones, approximately 75% seen once. What was sequenced was memory CD4+ T cells from PBMCs. These receptors originate from a man between 18 and 29 years old in good health. Some clones in this sample may be carry-over from other donors' samples. CDR3s include the opening cysteine and the closing phenylalanine or tryptophan.

TRBV30,TRBJ2-7,CAWSPAGTSPYEQYF
TRBV14,TRBJ2-1,CASSPSGRDEQFF
TRBV5-1,TRBJ2-5,CASSPSGLTKETQYF
TRBV18,TRBJ1-3,CASSPTGEVDTIYF
TRBV29-1,TRBJ2-2,CSVGEAGGRSGELFF
TRBV2,TRBJ2-7,CASSLLTSYEQYF
TRBV9,TRBJ1-5,CASSESPLNQPQHF
TRBV7-3,TRBJ2-1,CASSLGTSGIYNEQFF
TRBV19,TRBJ1-5,CASSHLGGRQYSNQPQHF
TRBV28,TRBJ2-1,CASRLLAGVANEQFF
TRBV30,TRBJ2-1,CAWGGSDRYNEQFF
TRBV27,TRBJ2-5,CASSGLAADQETQYF
TRBV7-2,TRBJ1-3,CASSLGGGAGNTIYF
TRBV6-5,TRBJ2-7,CASSYFGGENEQYF
TRBV5-1,TRBJ2-5,CASSLVGTGGMETQYF
TRBV6-1,TRBJ2-2,CASSEYYQGETGELFF
TRBV19,TRBJ2-1,CASTPRVGEQFF
TRBV5-1,TRBJ2-3,CASSLSGPSTDTQYF
TRBV7-9,TRBJ2-3,CASSQADTQYF
TRBV5-6,TRBJ2-7,CASSLVVREYEQYF
TRBV19,TRBJ1-4,CASMALGRTNEKLFF
TRBV6-1,TRBJ2-1,CASSDESRGGLLYNEQFF
TRBV28,TRBJ1-2,CASSVGQIYGYTF
TRBV19,TRBJ1-5,CASSIVGQGRGSNQPQHF
TRBV2,TRBJ2-7,CASSSGTGGGYEQYF
TRBV6-5,TRBJ1-2,CASSPWGQGPGYTF
TRBV10-3,TRBJ2-5,CAIRAGTGSETQYF
TRBV10-3,TRBJ2-5,CAIQTRTEETQYF
TRBV5-4,TRBJ2-5,CASSLGGVQETQYF
TRBV5-4,TRBJ2-3,CASSWRLAGSTDTQYF
TRBV30,TRBJ1-4,CAWSLGHNEKLFF
TRBV2,TRBJ1-5,CASGITGGKGEPQHF
TRBV9,TRBJ2-1,CASSGRSTSYNEQFF